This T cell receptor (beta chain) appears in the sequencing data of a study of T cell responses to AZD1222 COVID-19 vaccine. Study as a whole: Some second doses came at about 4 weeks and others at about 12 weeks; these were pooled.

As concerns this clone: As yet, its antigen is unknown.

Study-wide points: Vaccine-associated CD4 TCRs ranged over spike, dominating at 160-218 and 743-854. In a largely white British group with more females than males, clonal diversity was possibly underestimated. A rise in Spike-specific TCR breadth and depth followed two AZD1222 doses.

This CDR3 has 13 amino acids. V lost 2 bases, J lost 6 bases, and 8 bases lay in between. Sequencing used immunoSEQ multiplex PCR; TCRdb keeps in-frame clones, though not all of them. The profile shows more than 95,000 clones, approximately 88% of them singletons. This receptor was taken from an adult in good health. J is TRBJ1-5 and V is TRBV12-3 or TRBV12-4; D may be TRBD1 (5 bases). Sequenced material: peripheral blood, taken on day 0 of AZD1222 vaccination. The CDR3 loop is CASSLIGTQPQHF. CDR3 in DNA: TGTGCCAGCAGTTTAATAGGGACTCAGCCCCAGCATTTT.